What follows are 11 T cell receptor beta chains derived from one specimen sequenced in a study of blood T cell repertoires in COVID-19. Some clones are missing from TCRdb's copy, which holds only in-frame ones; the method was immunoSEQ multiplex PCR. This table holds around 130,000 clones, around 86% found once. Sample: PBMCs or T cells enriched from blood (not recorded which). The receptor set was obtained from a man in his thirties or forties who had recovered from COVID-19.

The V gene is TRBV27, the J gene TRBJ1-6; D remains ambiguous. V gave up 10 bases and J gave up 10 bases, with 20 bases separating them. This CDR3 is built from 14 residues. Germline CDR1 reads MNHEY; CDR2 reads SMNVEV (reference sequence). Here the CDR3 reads CATRTQAGGSPLHF. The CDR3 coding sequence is TGTGCCACACGGACCCAGGCAGGAGGGTCACCCCTCCACTTT.

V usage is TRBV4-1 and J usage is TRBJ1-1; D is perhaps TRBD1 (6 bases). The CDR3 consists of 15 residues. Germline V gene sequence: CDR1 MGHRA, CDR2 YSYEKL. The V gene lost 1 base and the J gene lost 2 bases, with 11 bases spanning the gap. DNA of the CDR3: TGCGCCAGCAGCCAAGCTACAGGGAGAAACACTGAAGCTTTCTTT. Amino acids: CASSQATGRNTEAFF.

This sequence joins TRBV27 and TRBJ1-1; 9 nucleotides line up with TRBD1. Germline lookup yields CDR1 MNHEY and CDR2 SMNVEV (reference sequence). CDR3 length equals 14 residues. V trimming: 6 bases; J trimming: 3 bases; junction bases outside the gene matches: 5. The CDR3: CASRLGQGHTEAFF. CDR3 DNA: TGTGCCAGCAGACTTGGACAGGGGCACACTGAAGCTTTCTTT.

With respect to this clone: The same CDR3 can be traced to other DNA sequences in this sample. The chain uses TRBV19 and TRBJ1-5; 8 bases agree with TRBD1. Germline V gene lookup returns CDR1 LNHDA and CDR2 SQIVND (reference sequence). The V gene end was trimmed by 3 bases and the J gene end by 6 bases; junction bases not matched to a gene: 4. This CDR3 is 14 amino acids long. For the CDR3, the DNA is TGTGCCAGTAGTATCCAGGGGGCCGGTCAGCCCCAGCATTTT. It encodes CASSIQGAGQPQHF.

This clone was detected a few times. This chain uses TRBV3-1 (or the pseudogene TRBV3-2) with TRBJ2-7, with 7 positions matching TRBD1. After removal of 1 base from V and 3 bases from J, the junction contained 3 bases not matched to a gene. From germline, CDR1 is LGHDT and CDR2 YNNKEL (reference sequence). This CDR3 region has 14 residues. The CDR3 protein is CASSQGQGIYEQYF. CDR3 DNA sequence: TGTGCCAGCAGCCAAGGACAGGGCATCTACGAGCAGTACTTC.

The CDR3: CAITPGQGNYGYTF. CDR3 nucleotide sequence: TGTGCCATCACTCCGGGACAGGGGAACTATGGCTACACCTTC. The chain has TRBV10-3 and TRBJ1-2; 10 positions match TRBD1. CDR1 and CDR2 (germline): ENHRY, SYGVKD. This CDR3 spans 14 amino acids. V was clipped by 7 bases and J by 2 bases; unmatched bases: 4.

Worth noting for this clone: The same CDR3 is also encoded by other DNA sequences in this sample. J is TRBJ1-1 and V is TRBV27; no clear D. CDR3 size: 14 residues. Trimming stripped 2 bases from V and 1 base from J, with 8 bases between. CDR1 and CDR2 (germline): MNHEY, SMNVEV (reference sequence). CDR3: CASSLARANTEAFF. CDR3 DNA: TGTGCCAGCAGTTTAGCGCGGGCGAACACTGAAGCTTTCTTT.

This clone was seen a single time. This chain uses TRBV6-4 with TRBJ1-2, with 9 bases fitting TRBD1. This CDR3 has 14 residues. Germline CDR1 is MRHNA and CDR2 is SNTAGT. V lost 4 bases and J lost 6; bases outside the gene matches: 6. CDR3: CASSAAQGADGYTF. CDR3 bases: TGTGCCAGCAGTGCCGCACAGGGGGCGGATGGCTACACCTTC.

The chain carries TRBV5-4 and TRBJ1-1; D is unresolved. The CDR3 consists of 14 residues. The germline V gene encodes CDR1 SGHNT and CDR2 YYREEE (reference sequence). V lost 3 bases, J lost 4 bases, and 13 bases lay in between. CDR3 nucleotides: TGTGCCAGCAGCTCCCTAGGTTTGGGCACTGAAGCTTTCTTT. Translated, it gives CASSSLGLGTEAFF.

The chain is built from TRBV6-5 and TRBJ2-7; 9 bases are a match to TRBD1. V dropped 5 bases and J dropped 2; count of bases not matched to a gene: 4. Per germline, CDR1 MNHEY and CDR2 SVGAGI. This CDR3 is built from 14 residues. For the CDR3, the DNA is TGTGCCAGCAGTCACAGGGGGCCCACCTACGAGCAGTACTTC. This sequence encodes CASSHRGPTYEQYF.

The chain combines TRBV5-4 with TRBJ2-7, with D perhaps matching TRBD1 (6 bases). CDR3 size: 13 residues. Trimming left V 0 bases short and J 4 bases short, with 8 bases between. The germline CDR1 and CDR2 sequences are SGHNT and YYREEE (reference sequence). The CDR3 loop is CASSLDRVYEQYV. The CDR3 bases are TGTGCCAGCAGCTTGGACAGGGTTTACGAGCAGTACGTC.